This T cell receptor beta chain was sequenced in a study of technical replicates of blood from a few donors. The method was immunoSEQ multiplex PCR; TCRdb's version includes in-frame clones alone and lacks a portion of them. The sample has around 54,000 clones, roughly 95% seen once. Trimming removed 3 bases from V and 5 bases from J; junction bases left unmatched: 1. This CDR3 contains 14 residues. In germline, CDR1 is SGDLS, CDR2 YYNGEE. The source is a human donor in good health. Sequenced input: T cells isolated from PBMCs. The chain joins TRBV9 to TRBJ1-5; TRBD1 agrees at 11 bases. The DNA of the CDR3 is TGTGCCAGCAGCGGGACAGGGGGCTATCAGCCCCAGCATTTT. Translated, it gives CASSGTGGYQPQHF.